Following are 10 T cell receptor beta chains from one sample sequenced in a study of cytomegalovirus exposure and HLA in healthy donors. Use of 60 Vbeta and 13 Jbeta primers characterized the PCR. Using immunoSEQ multiplex PCR, the repertoire was profiled, and TCRdb retains in-frame clones only, with some absent. The sample lists 85,000 to 120,000 clones; over 55% were seen once. Sequenced input: PBMCs. These receptors originate from a female donor in good health and CMV-seronegative.

The J gene is TRBJ2-7, the V gene TRBV18; a weak D match, TRBD1 (6 bases). Between the trimmed V and J ends, which lost 2 bases and 3 bases, there was a span of 8 bases. Germline V gives CDR1 KGHSH, CDR2 LQKENI. This CDR3 is 13 amino acids long. CDR3 loop: CASSPTGSYEQYF. The CDR3 coding sequence is TGTGCCAGCTCACCAACAGGGAGCTACGAGCAGTACTTC.

The chain is built from TRBV19 and TRBJ1-1; tentative D call: TRBD1 (5 bases). The CDR3 loop spans 13 amino acids. Germline V gene lookup returns CDR1 LNHDA and CDR2 SQIVND (reference sequence). V was cut by 4 bases and J by 5 bases, with 11 bases left in between. The CDR3 DNA follows: TGTGCCAGTAGTAGGGGCAGGCGGACTGAAGCTTTCTTT. Its translation is CASSRGRRTEAFF.

The chain couples TRBV28 to TRBJ1-4; D not certain. This CDR3 contains 14 residues. CDR1 is MDHEN, CDR2 SYDVKM, per germline. With 6 bases removed from V and 5 bases from J, the gap between germline ends came to 13 bases. CDR3 sequence reads: CASSPAVVNEKLFF. DNA for the CDR3: TGTGCCAGCAGCCCCGCGGTGGTAAATGAAAAACTGTTTTTT.

The table lists this clone with a count of one. V and J are TRBV7-3 and TRBJ1-5; TRBD1 agrees at 8 bases. Germline V gives CDR1 SGHTA, CDR2 FQGTGA. The CDR3 consists of 16 residues. Trimming at V came to 4 bases and at J to 5 bases, leaving 10 bases not matched to a gene. The CDR3 DNA follows: TGTGCCAGCAGCTCCAACAACGGACAGGGTGATCAGCCCCAGCATTTT. Amino acids: CASSSNNGQGDQPQHF. Drawing the rest from reference TRBV7-3 and TRBJ1-5, the complete variable domain is GAGVSQTPSNKVTEKGKYVELRCDPISGHTALYWYRQSLGQGPEFLIYFQGTGAADDSGLPNDRFFAVRPEGSVSTLKIQRTERGDSAVYLCASSSNNGQGDQPQHFGDGTRLSIL.

This chain uses TRBV28 with TRBJ1-4; 8 bases are a match to TRBD1. With 6 bases clipped from V and 8 bases from J, the junction kept 11 bases outside the gene matches. The CDR3 has 15 residues. CDR1 and CDR2 from the germline V gene are MDHEN and SYDVKM. CDR3 protein: CASRPMDRVEEKLFF. As DNA, the CDR3 is TGTGCCAGCAGGCCCATGGACAGGGTTGAAGAAAAACTGTTTTTT.

The J gene is TRBJ1-3, the V gene TRBV28; tentative D call: TRBD1 (5 bases). CDR1 and CDR2 (germline): MDHEN, SYDVKM. The germline V and J ends were trimmed by 8 bases and 2 bases, with 10 bases remaining between them. The CDR3 extends over 13 amino acids. This CDR3 is CASSGGTGNTIYF. DNA of the CDR3: TGTGCCAGCTCGGGGGGGACTGGAAACACCATATATTTT. Using reference TRBV28 and TRBJ1-3 for the parts outside the CDR3, the full variable domain is DVKVTQSSRYLVKRTGEKVFLECVQDMDHENMFWYRQDPGLGLRLIYFSYDVKMKEKGDIPEGYSVSREKKERFSLILESASTNQTSMYLCASSGGTGNTIYFGEGSWLTVV.

The genes are TRBV10-3 and TRBJ2-5; 7 bases map to TRBD1. The CDR3 has 14 residues. V shed 2 bases and J 0 bases; nucleotides not matched to a gene: 0. The germline gives CDR1 ENHRY, CDR2 SYGVKD. DNA of the CDR3: TGTGCCATCAGTGAGACAGGGGACCAAGAGACCCAGTACTTC. Encoded protein: CAISETGDQETQYF.

The gene calls are TRBV7-6 and TRBJ1-2, with 9 bases aligning to TRBD1. V was clipped by 2 bases and J by 6 bases; unmatched bases: 1. Germline CDR1 SGHVS, CDR2 FNYEAQ. This CDR3 has 13 residues. The CDR3 loop is CASSLNRGHGYTF. As DNA, the CDR3 is TGTGCCAGCAGCTTAAACAGGGGGCATGGCTACACCTTC.

The chain recombines TRBV5-1 with TRBJ2-7, with no clear D. This CDR3 spans 14 amino acids. Looked up from germline, CDR1 is SGHRS and CDR2 is YFSETQ. The V end was cut by 1 base, the J end by 2 bases, with 10 bases between. The chain's CDR3 is CASSLTGSPYEQYF. CDR3 DNA: TGCGCCAGCAGCTTGACCGGGTCCCCCTACGAGCAGTACTTC.

The chain joins TRBV5-4 to TRBJ1-3, with D perhaps matching TRBD1 (6 bases). V lost 5 bases to trimming and J lost 4 bases, with 13 bases between them. CDR1 is SGHNT, CDR2 YYREEE, per germline (reference sequence). The CDR3 has 14 amino acids. The CDR3 spells CASSQTGTGNTIYF. The CDR3 DNA sequence: TGTGCCAGCAGTCAAACAGGGACGGGAAACACCATATATTTT.